The source of this T cell receptor beta chain is a study of cytomegalovirus exposure and HLA in healthy donors. It was with 60 Vbeta and 13 Jbeta primers that the PCR ran. TCRdb's table, derived via immunoSEQ multiplex PCR, lists solely in-frame clones and lacks some. The data contain 150,000 or so clones, around 78% of them seen just once; the ten biggest clones take up 5.5% to 7.5%. Sequenced material: PBMCs. This receptor was taken from a woman between 40 and 50 years old in good health and CMV-seropositive.

CDR3 sequence reads: CASSFLPTGELFF. The CDR3, as DNA: TGTGCCAGCAGCTTCCTCCCCACCGGGGAGCTGTTTTTT. V usage is TRBV5-5 and J usage is TRBJ2-2; no clear D gene. CDR3 length equals 13 residues. Trimming cost V 2 bases and J 4 bases, with 6 bases left between them. Germline V CDR1 and CDR2: SGHKS, YYEKEE (reference sequence).